A selection of T cell receptor beta chains follows, all from one sample in a study of T cell responses to AZD1222 COVID-19 vaccine. This table comes from immunoSEQ multiplex PCR, and its TCRdb copy is limited to in-frame clones, with some not included. The sample holds 45,000 to 60,000 clones, roughly 87% seen once. Source: peripheral blood, taken on day 0 of AZD1222 vaccination. These receptors were taken from an adult in good health. Each CDR3 is given with its conserved first and last residue. The D gene is left open where the match is weak. Clone size is not always given. Where it is, it says once, few, many or a class for expanded clones.

J: TRBJ2-3; size: NA; D: NA; V: TRBV14; DNA: TGTGCCAGCAGCCAAGATTGGCAGCGGGCGCAGTATTTT; CDR3: CASSQDWQRAQYF
J: TRBJ2-3; size: NA; D: NA; V: TRBV9; DNA: TGTGCCAGCAGCTCCCCCGGGATTTACACAGATACGCAGTATTTT; CDR3: CASSSPGIYTDTQYF
J: TRBJ2-1; size: NA; D: NA; V: TRBV4-3; DNA: TGCGCCAGCGGAAACGGCGGCGCCGAGCAGTTCTTC; CDR3: CASGNGGAEQFF
J: TRBJ1-5; size: once; D: NA; V: TRBV5-4; DNA: TGTGCCAGCAGCGTCTTTGGGGGGACCAACCAGCCCCAGCATTTT; CDR3: CASSVFGGTNQPQHF
J: TRBJ2-7; size: NA; D: TRBD1; V: TRBV7-6; DNA: TGTGCCAGCAGCTTGGACCCGAAGGACAGGGGCTCCGAGCAGTACTTC; CDR3: CASSLDPKDRGSEQYF
J: TRBJ2-1; size: once; D: TRBD1; V: TRBV10-2; DNA: TGCGCCATCGCAGATAAGGGGGCGACCTACAATGAGCAGTTCTTC; CDR3: CAIADKGATYNEQFF
J: TRBJ1-2; size: NA; D: NA; V: TRBV27; DNA: TGTGCCAGCAGTTCTCCAGACTATGGCTACACCTTC; CDR3: CASSSPDYGYTF
J: TRBJ1-6; size: NA; D: NA; V: TRBV27; DNA: TGTGCCAGCAGTTTCCAACAGGGTCTGGGATCACCCCTCCACTTT; CDR3: CASSFQQGLGSPLHF
J: TRBJ2-2; size: NA; D: TRBD1; V: TRBV25-1; DNA: TGTGCCAGCTTAGGGGGCGATAACGGGGAGCTGTTTTTT; CDR3: CASLGGDNGELFF
J: TRBJ2-2; size: NA; D: TRBD1; V: TRBV30; DNA: TGTGCCTGGAGTACAGGGGTCTCTGGGGAGCTGTTTTTT; CDR3: CAWSTGVSGELFF
J: TRBJ1-2; size: once; D: NA; V: TRBV13; DNA: TGTGCCAGCAGCCTCTCGGGCAGGGACGGCTACACCTTC; CDR3: CASSLSGRDGYTF
J: TRBJ1-1; size: NA; D: TRBD1; V: TRBV6-1; DNA: TGTGCCAGCAGTGAAGAAGGGACAGGGAACACTGAAGCTTTCTTT; CDR3: CASSEEGTGNTEAFF
J: TRBJ1-1; size: NA; D: NA; V: TRBV7-3; DNA: TGTGCCAGCAGCCAAGGGGCATTGACTGAAGCTTTCTTT; CDR3: CASSQGALTEAFF
J: TRBJ1-3; size: NA; D: NA; V: TRBV15; DNA: TGTGCCACCAGCAGAGATCCGGTCCGATATGGAAACACCATATATTTT; CDR3: CATSRDPVRYGNTIYF
J: TRBJ1-5; size: NA; D: TRBD1; V: TRBV7-9; DNA: TGTGCCAGCAGCTCCGACAGGGAGAGCAATCAGCCCCAGCATTTT; CDR3: CASSSDRESNQPQHF
J: TRBJ2-7; size: NA; D: NA; V: TRBV11-2; DNA: TGTGCCAGCAGCTTAGAGGCCGGCCAGAGACAGTACTTC; CDR3: CASSLEAGQRQYF
J: TRBJ2-1; size: NA; D: NA; V: TRBV19; DNA: TGTGCCAGTAGTATTCTTCCCGCCGGTATGGGCAATGAGCAGTTCTTC; CDR3: CASSILPAGMGNEQFF